What follows are 12 T cell receptor beta chains derived from one specimen sequenced in a study of breast tumors, draining lymph nodes, adjacent tissues. Axillary draining lymph nodes of breast cancer patients supplied the node samples. One entry per CDR3 protein, called by TCRdb with MiXCR from the multiplex PCR reads. The table has approximately 230,000 distinct CDR3 sequences, less than 35% seen once. Material for sequencing was axillary lymph node tissue. The receptors were sampled from a female donor with breast cancer. Some clones in this sample may be carry-over from other donors' samples.

Ten or more counts support this clonotype. V is TRBV2 and J is TRBJ2-3; D gene ambiguous. CDR1 and CDR2 (germline): SNHLY, FYNNEI. This CDR3 comprises 13 residues. V was trimmed by 3 bases and J by 4 bases, leaving 8 bases between them. The CDR3 here is CASSDSPSDTQYF. The CDR3 DNA reads TGTGCCAGCAGTGACTCTCCCTCAGATACGCAGTATTTT.

This clonotype came up a few times. A much larger clone is a single base away; this may be a read error. As DNA, the CDR3 is TGTGCCAGCAGCACCTCCACCGGGGCGACCCAGTACTTC. This codes for CASSTSTGATQYF. The V call is TRBV11-3, the J call TRBJ2-5; D possibly matches TRBD1 or TRBD2 (5 bases each). Germline lookup yields CDR1 SGHNT and CDR2 YENEEA. The CDR3 covers 13 residues. V lost 5 bases, J lost 7 bases, and 14 bases lay in between.

The chain combines TRBV7-2 with TRBJ2-7; 13 nucleotides match TRBD2. V dropped 5 bases and J dropped 7; count of bases not matched to a gene: 5. The germline V gene has CDR1 SGHTA and CDR2 FQGNSA. The CDR3 sequence is 14 residues long. CDR3 sequence (DNA): TGTGCCAGCAGCCTCGGACTAGCGGGAGCTGAGCAGTACTTC. Encoded protein: CASSLGLAGAEQYF. Full variable domain (outside the CDR3, taken from reference TRBV7-2 and TRBJ2-7): GAGVSQSPSNKVTEKGKDVELRCDPISGHTALYWYRQSLGQGLEFLIYFQGNSAPDKSGLPSDRFSAERTGGSVSTLTIQRTQQEDSAVYLCASSLGLAGAEQYFGPGTRLTVT.

In its sample, this clonotype was seen a few times. A much larger clone lies one base from this, so it may be a read error. The rearrangement links TRBV29-1 to TRBJ1-2, with D unresolved. In germline, CDR1 is SQVTM, CDR2 ANQGSEA. The CDR3 totals 12 residues. CDR3: CSVDQSTDGHTF. CDR3 sequence (DNA): TGCAGCGTTGACCAATCAACCGATGGCCACACCTTC.

Ten or more counts support this clonotype. The chain links TRBV20-1 to TRBJ1-6, with D possibly being TRBD1 (5 bases). V dropped 3 bases and J dropped 7 bases, with 13 bases sitting between them. This CDR3 is 14 amino acids long. CDR1 and CDR2 from the germline V gene are DFQATT and SNEGSKA (reference sequence). The CDR3 coding sequence is TGCAGTGCTAGCCCCTCGGGGGGAAATTCACCCCTCCACTTT. As protein: CSASPSGGNSPLHF.

This clonotype was observed a single time. The junction does not match germline at one end; this may be a read error. The rearrangement uses TRBV2 and TRBJ1-1, with TRBD1 matching over 8 bases. Germline CDR1 is SNHLY and CDR2 is FYNNEI. The CDR3 consists of 14 residues. CDR3 residues: CASSMGQVNAEAFF. Here the CDR3 DNA reads TGTGCCAGCAGTATGGGACAGGTGAACGCTGAAGCTTTCTTT. Full variable domain (outside the CDR3, taken from reference TRBV2 and TRBJ1-1): EPEVTQTPSHQVTQMGQEVILRCVPISNHLYFYWYRQILGQKVEFLVSFYNNEISEKSEIFDDQFSVERPDGSNFTLKIRSTKLEDSAMYFCASSMGQVNAEAFFGQGTRLTVV.

This clonotype appeared a few times. A much larger clone is a single base away; this may be a read error. J is TRBJ2-5 and V is TRBV20-1, with D perhaps TRBD1 (5 bases). V was shortened by 6 bases and J by 2 bases, with 16 bases between the two germline ends. The CDR3 spans 14 residues. Germline V gene lookup returns CDR1 DFQATT and CDR2 SNEGSKA (reference sequence). CDR3 sequence (DNA): TGCAGTGCCATTGGCAGGGTGAGGCAAGAGACCCAGTACTTC. Its protein product is CSAIGRVRQETQYF.

There are many counts of this clonotype. The chain uses TRBV20-1 and TRBJ2-3; 12 nucleotides agree with TRBD2. Per the germline V gene, CDR1 is DFQATT and CDR2 is SNEGSKA (reference sequence). The CDR3 length is 14 residues. Unmatched junction bases numbered 3, after V lost 4 bases and J lost 4 bases. CDR3 bases: TGCAGTGCTAAACTAGCGGGAGGTGCAGATACGCAGTATTTT. Its protein product is CSAKLAGGADTQYF.

This clonotype was recorded at least ten times. The V gene is TRBV9, the J gene TRBJ1-2; D call uncertain. Trimming stripped 4 bases from V and 4 bases from J, with 14 bases between. Looked up from germline, CDR1 is SGDLS and CDR2 is YYNGEE. The CDR3 spans 14 residues. The DNA for the CDR3 is TGTGCCAGCAGCACGGGCCTTGGTATCTATGGCTACACCTTC. Translating it yields CASSTGLGIYGYTF. Combining the CDR3 with reference TRBV9 and TRBJ1-2 gives the whole variable domain DSGVTQTPKHLITATGQRVTLRCSPRSGDLSVYWYQQSLDQGLQFLIQYYNGEERAKGNILERFSAQQFPDLHSELNLSSLELGDSALYFCASSTGLGIYGYTFGSGTRLTVV.

The genes are TRBV2 and TRBJ2-7, with 11 bases aligning to TRBD2. The CDR3 loop spans 16 amino acids. J lost 2 bases, V lost 2 bases, and 5 bases had no gene match. Germline CDR1 and CDR2: SNHLY and FYNNEI. The CDR3 here is CASSELGTSGAYEQYF. CDR3 DNA sequence: TGTGCCAGCAGTGAATTGGGGACTAGCGGCGCCTACGAGCAGTACTTC.

This clonotype was picked up a small number of times. CDR3 in amino acids: CASSQSVGYEGLFF. CDR3 nucleotides: TGCGCCAGCAGCCAGTCCGTGGGGTATGAAGGACTGTTTTTT. The chain has TRBV4-1 and TRBJ1-4; no firm D call. V lost 3 bases, J lost 13 bases, and 18 bases lay in between. Per germline, CDR1 MGHRA and CDR2 YSYEKL. The CDR3 is 14 amino acids.

This clonotype has ten or more counts. V and J are TRBV7-2 and TRBJ2-7; TRBD2 matches 8 bases. Per the germline V gene, CDR1 is SGHTA and CDR2 is FQGNSA. The CDR3 totals 12 residues. J was trimmed by 7 bases and V by 5 bases; bases with no gene match: 4. CDR3 protein: CASSRAGEEQYF. Written as DNA, the CDR3 is TGTGCCAGCAGCAGAGCGGGGGAAGAGCAGTACTTC. Filled out from reference TRBV7-2 and TRBJ2-7, the complete variable domain reads GAGVSQSPSNKVTEKGKDVELRCDPISGHTALYWYRQSLGQGLEFLIYFQGNSAPDKSGLPSDRFSAERTGGSVSTLTIQRTQQEDSAVYLCASSRAGEEQYFGPGTRLTVT.